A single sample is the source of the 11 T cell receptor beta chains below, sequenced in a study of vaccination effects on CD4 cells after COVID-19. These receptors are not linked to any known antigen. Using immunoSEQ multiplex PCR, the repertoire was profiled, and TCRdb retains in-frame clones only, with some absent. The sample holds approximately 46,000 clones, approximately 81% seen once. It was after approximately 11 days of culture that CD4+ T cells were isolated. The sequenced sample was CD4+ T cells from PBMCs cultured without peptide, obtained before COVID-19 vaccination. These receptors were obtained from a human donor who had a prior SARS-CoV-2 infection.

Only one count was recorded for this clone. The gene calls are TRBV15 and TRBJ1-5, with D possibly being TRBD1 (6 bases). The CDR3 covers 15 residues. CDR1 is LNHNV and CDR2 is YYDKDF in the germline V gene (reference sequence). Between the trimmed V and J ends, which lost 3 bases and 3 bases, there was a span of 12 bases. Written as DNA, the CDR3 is TGTGCCACCAGCAGGGGGGACACGGACAATCAGCCCCAGCATTTT. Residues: CATSRGDTDNQPQHF.

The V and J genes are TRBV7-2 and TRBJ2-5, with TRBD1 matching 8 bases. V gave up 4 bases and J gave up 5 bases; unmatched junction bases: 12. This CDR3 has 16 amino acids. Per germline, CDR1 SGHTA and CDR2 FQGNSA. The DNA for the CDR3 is TGTGCCAGCAGCTCAACCGGGACAGGACGCGTGGAGACCCAGTACTTC. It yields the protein CASSSTGTGRVETQYF.

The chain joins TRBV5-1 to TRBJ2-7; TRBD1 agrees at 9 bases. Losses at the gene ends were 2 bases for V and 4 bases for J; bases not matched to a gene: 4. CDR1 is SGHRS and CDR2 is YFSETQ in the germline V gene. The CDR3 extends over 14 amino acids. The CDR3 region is CASSLMGQGYEQYF. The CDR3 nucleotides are TGCGCCAGCAGCTTAATGGGACAGGGATACGAGCAGTACTTC.

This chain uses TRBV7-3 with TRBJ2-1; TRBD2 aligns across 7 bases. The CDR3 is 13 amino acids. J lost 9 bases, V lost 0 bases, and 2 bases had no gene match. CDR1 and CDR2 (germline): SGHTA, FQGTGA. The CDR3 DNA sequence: TGTGCCAGCAGCTTAACTCCTAGCGGTGAGCAGTTCTTC. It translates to CASSLTPSGEQFF.

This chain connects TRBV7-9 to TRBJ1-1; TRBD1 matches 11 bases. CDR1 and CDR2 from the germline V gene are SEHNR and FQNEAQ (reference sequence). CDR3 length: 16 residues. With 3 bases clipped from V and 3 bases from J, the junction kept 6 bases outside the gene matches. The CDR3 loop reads CASSFGTGGIYTEAFF. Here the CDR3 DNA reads TGTGCCAGCAGCTTTGGGACAGGGGGGATTTACACTGAAGCTTTCTTT. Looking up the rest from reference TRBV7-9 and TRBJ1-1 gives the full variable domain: DTGVSQNPRHKITKRGQNVTFRCDPISEHNRLYWYRQTLGQGPEFLTYFQNEAQLEKSRLLSDRFSAERPKGSFSTLEIQRTEQGDSAMYLCASSFGTGGIYTEAFFGQGTRLTVV.

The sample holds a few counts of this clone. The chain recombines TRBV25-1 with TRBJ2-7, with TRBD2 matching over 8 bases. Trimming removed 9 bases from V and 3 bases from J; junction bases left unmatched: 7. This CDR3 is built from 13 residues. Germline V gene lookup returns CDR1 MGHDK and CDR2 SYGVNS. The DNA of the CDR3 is TGTGCCAGGTCGATCAGCGGGAGCTACGAGCAGTACTTC. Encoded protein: CARSISGSYEQYF.

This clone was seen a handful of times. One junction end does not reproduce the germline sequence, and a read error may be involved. The CDR3 is CASREGLADTQYF. In nucleotides, the CDR3 is TGTGCCAGCAGAGAAGGACTCGCAGATACGCAGTATTTT. The J gene is TRBJ2-3, the V gene TRBV2, with a weak D call TRBD2 (5 bases). CDR3 size: 13 residues. The germline V gene has CDR1 SNHLY and CDR2 FYNNEI.

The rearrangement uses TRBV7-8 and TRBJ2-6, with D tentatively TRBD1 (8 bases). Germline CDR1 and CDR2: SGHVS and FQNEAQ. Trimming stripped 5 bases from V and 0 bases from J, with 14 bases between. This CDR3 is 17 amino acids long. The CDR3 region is CASSAQGGSSGANVLTF. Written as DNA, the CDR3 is TGTGCCAGCAGCGCACAGGGGGGGAGCTCTGGGGCCAACGTCCTGACTTTC. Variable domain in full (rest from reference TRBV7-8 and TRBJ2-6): GAGVSQSPRYKVAKRGQDVALRCDPISGHVSLFWYQQALGQGPEFLTYFQNEAQLDKSGLPSDRFFAERPEGSVSTLKIQRTQQEDSAVYLCASSAQGGSSGANVLTFGAGSRLTVL.

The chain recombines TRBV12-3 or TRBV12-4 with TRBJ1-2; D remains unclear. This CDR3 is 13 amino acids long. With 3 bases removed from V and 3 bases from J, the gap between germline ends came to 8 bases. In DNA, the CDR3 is TGTGCCAGCAGTTTTCACCCTGACTATGGCTACACCTTC. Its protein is CASSFHPDYGYTF.

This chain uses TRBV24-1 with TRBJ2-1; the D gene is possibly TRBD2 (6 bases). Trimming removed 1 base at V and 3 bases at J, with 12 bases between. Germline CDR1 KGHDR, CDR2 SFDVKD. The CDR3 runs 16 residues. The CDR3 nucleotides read TGTGCCACCAGTGATTTTGGCTCGCGGGACTACAATGAGCAGTTCTTC. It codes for CATSDFGSRDYNEQFF.

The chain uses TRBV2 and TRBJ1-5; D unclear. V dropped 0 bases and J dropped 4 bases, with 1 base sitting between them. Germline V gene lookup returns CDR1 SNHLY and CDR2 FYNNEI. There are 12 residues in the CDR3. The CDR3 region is CASSEANQPQHF. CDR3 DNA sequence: TGTGCCAGCAGTGAAGCAAATCAGCCCCAGCATTTT.